The 32 T cell receptor beta chains listed next were all sequenced from one sample in a study of preoperative IRX-2 immunotherapy in early breast cancer. Sample treatment: preoperative locoregional IRX-2 cytokine immunotherapy. Sequencing used immunoSEQ multiplex PCR; TCRdb keeps in-frame clones, though not all of them. The sample carries roughly 29,000 clones, around 91% recorded once. The specimen was obtained from a patient treated with IRX-2 immunotherapy. These receptors all stem from a human donor with breast cancer.

The J gene is TRBJ2-7, the V gene TRBV11-1; 10 bases are shared with TRBD2. CDR3 size: 16 residues. J lost 1 base, V lost 1 base, and 4 bases had no gene match. Germline V lookup: CDR1 SGHAT, CDR2 FQDESV (reference sequence). The CDR3 protein is CASSLDRTSGSYEQYF. The CDR3 DNA reads TGTGCCAGCAGCTTAGACCGGACTAGCGGATCCTACGAGCAGTACTTC.

As for this clone: One end of the junction does not line up with germline, which may come from a read error. This chain links TRBV5-1 with TRBJ2-1; no reliable D call. This CDR3 spans 14 amino acids. Looked up from germline, CDR1 is SGHRS and CDR2 is YFSETQ. CDR3 DNA: TGCGCCAGCACCTTGATGGGGTCCTACAATGAGCAGTTCTTC. Amino acid sequence: CASTLMGSYNEQFF. The full variable domain, its missing parts supplied by reference TRBV5-1 and TRBJ2-1, is KAGVTQTPRYLIKTRGQQVTLSCSPISGHRSVSWYQQTPGQGLQFLFEYFSETQRNKGNFPGRFSGRQFSNSRSEMNVSTLELGDSALYLCASTLMGSYNEQFFGPGTRLTVL.

V usage is TRBV9 and J usage is TRBJ2-7; 7 positions agree with TRBD1. After removal of 3 bases from V and 1 base from J, the junction contained 7 bases not matched to a gene. Germline CDR1 SGDLS, CDR2 YYNGEE. The CDR3 totals 15 residues. In nucleotides, the CDR3 is TGTGCCAGCAGCGACGGTGAGACAGGGTCCTACGAGCAGTACTTC. It yields the protein CASSDGETGSYEQYF.

The genes are TRBV5-6 and TRBJ1-1; a possible D gene is TRBD1 (6 bases). The CDR3 is 14 residues long. V was trimmed by 4 bases and J by 5 bases, leaving 15 bases between them. The germline CDR1 and CDR2 sequences are SGHDT and YYEEEE. The CDR3 region is CASSLARQGTEAFF. CDR3 nucleotides: TGTGCCAGCAGCCTGGCTCGTCAGGGGACTGAAGCTTTCTTT.

This chain connects TRBV28 to TRBJ1-3; D possibly corresponds to TRBD1 (5 bases). The CDR3 sequence is 15 residues long. Trimming cost V 10 bases and J 0 bases, with 16 bases left between them. Germline CDR1 is MDHEN and CDR2 is SYDVKM. CDR3 residues: CAILPGLHSGNTIYF. CDR3 nucleotides: TGTGCCATTCTTCCGGGACTCCACTCTGGAAACACCATATATTTT.

The V and J genes are TRBV6-1 and TRBJ1-1; TRBD1 might be the D (5 bases). The CDR3 loop spans 13 amino acids. Trimming pared 7 bases from V and 1 base from J, leaving 10 bases between. Germline-derived CDR1 and CDR2 are MNHNS and SASEGT. In nucleotides, the CDR3 is TGTGCCAGCACCCTGACAGAGAACACTGAAGCTTTCTTT. Encoded protein: CASTLTENTEAFF.

The rearrangement links TRBV7-8 to TRBJ2-6, with 12 bases aligning to TRBD1. Germline V gene data show CDR1 as SGHVS and CDR2 as FQNEAQ. J gave up 11 bases and V 5 bases, and 13 bases lay outside the gene matches. The CDR3 loop spans 17 amino acids. The CDR3 region is CASSPGQGASVLDVLTF. The CDR3 nucleotides are TGTGCCAGCAGCCCGGGACAGGGGGCCTCTGTTTTAGACGTCCTGACTTTC.

V is TRBV7-2 and J is TRBJ2-3; the match to TRBD2 covers 13 bases. V lost 1 base and J lost 1; bases outside the gene matches: 2. CDR3 length: 17 amino acids. Germline CDR1 reads SGHTA; CDR2 reads FQGNSA. The CDR3 DNA reads TGTGCCAGCAGCTTAGTACTAGCGGGGGGGGGCACAGATACGCAGTATTTT. Translated: CASSLVLAGGGTDTQYF. Looking up the rest from reference TRBV7-2 and TRBJ2-3 gives the full variable domain: GAGVSQSPSNKVTEKGKDVELRCDPISGHTALYWYRQSLGQGLEFLIYFQGNSAPDKSGLPSDRFSAERTGGSVSTLTIQRTQQEDSAVYLCASSLVLAGGGTDTQYFGPGTRLTVL.

The chain links TRBV2 to TRBJ2-7; D uncertain. With 2 bases removed from V and 1 base from J, the gap between germline ends came to 3 bases. In germline, CDR1 is SNHLY, CDR2 FYNNEI. The CDR3 is 12 residues long. The CDR3: CASSELSYEQYF. The CDR3 DNA sequence: TGTGCCAGCAGTGAACTGTCCTACGAGCAGTACTTC.

Regarding this clone: Other DNA sequences within the sample encode an identical CDR3. The V gene is TRBV30, the J gene TRBJ1-3; D is ambiguous. The CDR3 is made up of 12 amino acids. Per germline, CDR1 GTSNPN and CDR2 SVGIG (reference sequence). V lost 0 bases and J lost 2, with 2 bases in between. The CDR3 spells CAWSVPGNTIYF. The CDR3 DNA sequence: TGTGCCTGGAGTGTACCTGGAAACACCATATATTTT.

This clone was recorded once. The chain couples TRBV7-2 to TRBJ2-7; D gene uncertain. Trimming removed 1 base from V and 0 bases from J, with 10 bases in between. This CDR3 spans 15 amino acids. Germline V gene lookup returns CDR1 SGHTA and CDR2 FQGNSA. The CDR3 DNA sequence: TGTGCCAGCAGCTTAGAGGCAGCACCCTCCTACGAGCAGTACTTC. Its protein product is CASSLEAAPSYEQYF.

The V and J genes are TRBV21-1 and TRBJ2-5; the DNA was not used to check the table's D call, TRBD1. The end of the DNA is better explained by TRBJ2-7, so the J call may be wrong. TRBV21-1 is designated a pseudogene. The CDR3 contains 13 residues. CDR3 sequence: CASLTVVRFEQYF. The CDR3 bases are TGTGCCAGCTTGACAGTCGTCCGCTTCGAGCAGTACTTC.

The chain recombines TRBV7-2 with TRBJ2-5; TRBD1 or TRBD2 may be the D gene (6 bases each). This CDR3 is 16 amino acids long. With 2 bases removed from V and 5 bases from J, the gap between germline ends came to 18 bases. Germline V gene lookup returns CDR1 SGHTA and CDR2 FQGNSA. The CDR3 here is CASSLSTGRGEETQYF. CDR3 sequence (DNA): TGTGCCAGCAGCTTATCAACAGGGCGGGGAGAGGAGACCCAGTACTTC.

The chain links TRBV5-1 to TRBJ1-4, with TRBD1 matching over 9 bases. The V and J ends lost 4 bases and 0 bases, in that order; junction bases with no gene match: 4. This CDR3 has 16 residues. Germline V gene data show CDR1 as SGHRS and CDR2 as YFSETQ. The CDR3 is CASSTRQGATNEKLFF. The DNA of the CDR3 is TGCGCCAGCAGCACTAGACAGGGGGCAACTAATGAAAAACTGTTTTTT.

The chain uses TRBV18 and TRBJ2-6; TRBD1 matches at 9 bases. V gave up 8 bases and J gave up 2 bases; unmatched junction bases: 10. CDR1 KGHSH and CDR2 LQKENI come from the germline V gene. The length of the CDR3 is 17 residues. Written as DNA, the CDR3 is TGTGCCAGCGATCCGGGACAGGGCCTACCTGGGGCCAACGTCCTGACTTTC. Translating gives CASDPGQGLPGANVLTF.

V is TRBV19 and J is TRBJ2-2, with D possibly being TRBD2 (6 bases). The V end lost 3 bases, the J end lost 6 bases, and 14 bases lay between the germline ends. Germline V gene sequence: CDR1 LNHDA, CDR2 SQIVND (reference sequence). CDR3 length equals 15 residues. Here the CDR3 DNA reads TGTGCCAGTAGTATTCTCCAGGGACTTCCCGGGGAGCTGTTTTTT. Amino acid sequence: CASSILQGLPGELFF.

V usage is TRBV6-1 and J usage is TRBJ1-4; D is uncertain. The V gene's germline CDR1 is MNHNS and CDR2 SASEGT. The CDR3 has 14 amino acids. The V gene lost 7 bases and the J gene lost 8 bases, with 17 bases spanning the gap. The CDR3: CASTRDQAGEKLFF. In DNA form, the CDR3 reads TGTGCCAGCACCCGAGATCAAGCCGGGGAAAAACTGTTTTTT.

CDR3 amino acids: CASSFGSSYNEQFF. CDR3 bases: TGTGCCAGCAGTTTTGGCAGCTCCTACAATGAGCAGTTCTTC. The chain links TRBV28 to TRBJ2-1; no clear D. V dropped 3 bases and J dropped 0 bases, with 6 bases sitting between them. Per the germline V gene, CDR1 is MDHEN and CDR2 is SYDVKM. The CDR3 totals 14 residues.

This clone has just one count. The J gene is TRBJ2-7, the V gene TRBV7-9, with no clear D. Trimming took 4 bases from V and 6 from J, leaving 16 bases between them. CDR1 is SEHNR and CDR2 is FQNEAQ in the germline V gene (reference sequence). The CDR3 contains 14 residues. The CDR3 region has the DNA TGTGCCAGCAGCTCCCTCAAGACCTGGCCCGAGCAGTACTTC. Protein: CASSSLKTWPEQYF.

This chain links TRBV25-1 with TRBJ2-3, with D tentatively TRBD2 (5 bases). The V gene lost 3 bases and the J gene lost 5 bases, with 15 bases spanning the gap. This CDR3 is built from 15 residues. Germline V lookup: CDR1 MGHDK, CDR2 SYGVNS. CDR3 DNA: TGTGCCAGCAGTGATACCGTGCTAGCAGTAGATACGCAGTATTTT. It specifies CASSDTVLAVDTQYF.

J is TRBJ2-1 and V is TRBV25-1, with 7 nucleotides matching TRBD1. The CDR3 is 15 residues long. Germline V CDR1 and CDR2: MGHDK, SYGVNS. V shed 4 bases and J 11 bases; nucleotides not matched to a gene: 14. The CDR3 nucleotides are TGTGCCAGCAGTGGGGACAGCGTTTCCCCCGGTAAGCAGTTCTTC. Translated: CASSGDSVSPGKQFF.

The chain uses TRBV6-6 and TRBJ1-1, with a possible D match to TRBD1 (5 bases). The CDR3 has 12 residues. The germline gives CDR1 MNHNY, CDR2 SVGAGI (reference sequence). With 2 bases removed from V and 11 bases from J, the gap between germline ends came to 12 bases. CDR3 protein: CASSYHGGDAFF. As DNA, the CDR3 is TGTGCCAGCAGTTACCATGGTGGGGACGCTTTCTTT.

The rearrangement joins TRBV20-1 to TRBJ2-5; D possibly corresponds to TRBD2 (5 bases). CDR3 size: 11 residues. V gave up 6 bases and J gave up 5 bases, with 10 bases separating them. From germline, CDR1 is DFQATT and CDR2 SNEGSKA (reference sequence). The CDR3 sequence: CSARTLETQYF. CDR3 coding DNA: TGCAGTGCACGGACTTTGGAGACCCAGTACTTC.

V gene TRBV5-6 combines with J gene TRBJ2-2; 7 nucleotides match TRBD1. V lost 2 bases, J lost 5 bases, and 3 bases stayed unmatched. This CDR3 region has 14 residues. Germline CDR1 is SGHDT and CDR2 is YYEEEE. CDR3 protein: CASSLQGWTGELFF. The DNA of the CDR3 is TGTGCCAGCAGCTTACAGGGGTGGACCGGGGAGCTGTTTTTT.

The rearrangement joins TRBV5-1 to TRBJ2-7; possible D gene TRBD2, 5 bases. V was shortened by 5 bases and J by 7 bases, with 19 bases between the two germline ends. CDR1 and CDR2 from the germline V gene are SGHRS and YFSETQ. This CDR3 contains 14 residues. CDR3 protein: CASSFWADLAEQYF. The DNA of the CDR3 is TGCGCCAGCAGTTTCTGGGCGGATCTAGCAGAGCAGTACTTC. Using reference TRBV5-1 and TRBJ2-7 for the parts outside the CDR3, the full variable domain is KAGVTQTPRYLIKTRGQQVTLSCSPISGHRSVSWYQQTPGQGLQFLFEYFSETQRNKGNFPGRFSGRQFSNSRSEMNVSTLELGDSALYLCASSFWADLAEQYFGPGTRLTVT.

This chain connects TRBV6-1 to TRBJ1-4, with unresolved D. Per the germline V gene, CDR1 is MNHNS and CDR2 is SASEGT. Trimming shortened V by 2 bases and J by 0 bases, and 4 bases separated the two germline ends. This CDR3 contains 14 residues. The DNA for the CDR3 is TGTGCCAGCAGTGAACGGGCAACTAATGAAAAACTGTTTTTT. It specifies CASSERATNEKLFF.

This rearrangement joins TRBV18 to TRBJ2-5; D is unclear. Deletions cut 4 bases from V and 4 bases from J, with 13 bases between. Germline lookup yields CDR1 KGHSH and CDR2 LQKENI. The CDR3 is 14 residues long. The CDR3 sequence: CASSRPVGRETQYF. The CDR3 DNA is TGTGCCAGCTCACGCCCGGTAGGTCGAGAGACCCAGTACTTC.

The chain has TRBV28 and TRBJ2-3, with D possibly being TRBD2 (5 bases). CDR1 and CDR2 from the germline V gene are MDHEN and SYDVKM. The CDR3 is 15 residues long. V lost 6 bases to trimming and J lost 1 base, with 14 bases between them. This CDR3 is CASSDQEVGTDTQYF. CDR3 sequence (DNA): TGTGCCAGCAGCGACCAGGAGGTTGGCACAGATACGCAGTATTTT.

Here the CDR3 DNA reads TGTGCCACCGGTCCTTCTGGGGCCAACGTCCTGACTTTC. Its protein product is CATGPSGANVLTF. The chain links TRBV15 to TRBJ2-6; D unresolved. The V gene lost 8 bases and the J gene lost 1 base, with 6 bases spanning the gap. Germline CDR1 and CDR2: LNHNV and YYDKDF (reference sequence). CDR3 length equals 13 residues.

The V gene is TRBV18, the J gene TRBJ2-5; possibly TRBD1 for D (7 bases). CDR1 and CDR2 (germline): KGHSH, LQKENI. The CDR3 is made up of 15 amino acids. V lost 4 bases and J lost 2, with 14 bases in between. The CDR3 nucleotides read TGTGCCAGCTCACGGACAGGACGGGGGCAAGAGACCCAGTACTTC. Amino acid sequence: CASSRTGRGQETQYF. Combining the CDR3 with reference TRBV18 and TRBJ2-5 gives the whole variable domain NAGVMQNPRHLVRRRGQEARLRCSPMKGHSHVYWYRQLPEEGLKFMVYLQKENIIDESGMPKERFSAEFPKEGPSILRIQQVVRGDSAAYFCASSRTGRGQETQYFGPGTRLLVL.

The chain combines TRBV27 with TRBJ2-3, with D tentatively TRBD2 (7 bases). Germline CDR1 and CDR2: MNHEY and SMNVEV (reference sequence). Trimming cost V 4 bases and J 0 bases, with 11 bases left between them. This CDR3 comprises 15 residues. The CDR3 region is CASSSGGASTDTQYF. The CDR3 DNA reads TGTGCCAGCAGTTCGGGGGGCGCTAGCACAGATACGCAGTATTTT.

The chain combines TRBV2 with TRBJ1-6; tentatively, D is TRBD1 (5 bases). Germline CDR1 and CDR2: SNHLY and FYNNEI. Trimming took off 10 bases at V and 8 bases at J, with 15 bases between the two ends. The CDR3 has 13 amino acids. The CDR3 region has the DNA TGTGCCACCTTGGGCAGGGAGGATTCACCCCTCCACTTT. Protein product: CATLGREDSPLHF.